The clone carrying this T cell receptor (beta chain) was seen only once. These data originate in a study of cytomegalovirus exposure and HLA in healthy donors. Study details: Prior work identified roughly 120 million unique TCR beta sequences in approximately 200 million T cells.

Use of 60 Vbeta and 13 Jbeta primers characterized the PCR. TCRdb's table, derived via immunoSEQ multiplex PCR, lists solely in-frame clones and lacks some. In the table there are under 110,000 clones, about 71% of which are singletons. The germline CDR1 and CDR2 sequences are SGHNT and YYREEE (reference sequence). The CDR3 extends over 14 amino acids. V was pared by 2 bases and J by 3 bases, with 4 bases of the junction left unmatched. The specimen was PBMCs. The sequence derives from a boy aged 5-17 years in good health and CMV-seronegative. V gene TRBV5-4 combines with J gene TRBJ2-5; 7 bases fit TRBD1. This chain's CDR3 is CASSLSGTEETQYF. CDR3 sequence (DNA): TGTGCCAGCAGCTTATCCGGGACAGAAGAGACCCAGTACTTC.